This TCR beta chain was documented in a study of monozygotic twins with inflammatory bowel disease (dated by TCRdb to between 2018 and 2021). Study-wide context: The complete study included 28 monozygotic twin pairs: 19 IBD-discordant Danish pairs and nine German pairs, of which four were IBD-concordant and five were IBD-discordant. The search for disease-associated traits relied mainly on comparing IBD patients with their genetically identical healthy co-twins within discordant pairs. Each individual had, on average, about 151 000 unique TCRalpha sequences and 181 000 unique TCRbeta sequences available for analysis. Study-wide conclusions, independent of this receptor: Distinction between different T cell subtypes could not be achieved in the analysis. The results gave no support for a single strong signal or clonotype linked to IBD. Fewer clonotypes were shared with other individuals by IBD patients than by healthy twins, most markedly in patients showing signs of disease activity. Concordant and discordant twins showed no difference in repertoire similarity, possibly because of limited statistical power. A decrease in TCRbeta repertoire diversity, as measured by inverse Simpson index, was observed in IBD patients compared with their healthy co-twins. Because patients received different immunosuppressive treatments, the repertoires may have picked up extra background noise and variability between individuals.

The CDR3 starts with the cysteine, ends with the phenylalanine, and has 15 residues. The DNA sequence is not available. Libraries were built with 5' RACE. Preparation of each TCR library used approximately 3,200 ng of total RNA. For each sample, cDNA was synthesized in eight separate reactions using SMARTScribe reverse transcriptase. During cDNA synthesis, template switching introduced unique molecular identifiers that contained a 6-nucleotide sample barcode. TCRalpha and TCRbeta cDNA was amplified by two nested PCRs of 16 and 9 cycles, with bead purification after each PCR. Before amplification, cDNA was treated with uracil DNA-glycosylase and purified using the QIAquick PCR purification kit. The second PCR was the step at which Illumina TruSeq-compatible adapters and sample-specific barcodes were added. TapeStation and Qubit were used to check library quality and concentration, and around 5.3 ng of each library was pooled. Sequencing of pooled libraries was carried out on an Illumina HiSeq2500 single-index Rapid Run using 2 x 100 bp reads and custom sequencing primers. The source study handled its data this way. MiGEC version 1.2.6 was used for UMI-based consensus assembly, which corrected PCR and sequencing errors. MiXCR version 2.1.1 was used for V(D)J alignment, clonotype assembly and CDR3 extraction. To normalise gene usage, clonotype sharing and MAIT/NKT TCR abundance, the analysis used the top 1000, 10 000 and 20 000 clonotypes per sample. After downsampling to 27 000 UMIs, diversity was calculated as the inverse Simpson index using the vegan R package. Paired Mann-Whitney U tests were applied to discordant twin pairs, with Benjamini-Hochberg correction for multiple testing. TCRdb reprocessed the raw reads; every CDR3 protein sequence is a single record, and DNA is not supplied. The authors' filters were not applied to this entry. The table of this sample itemizes around 450,000 distinct CDR3 sequences. 2% to 3% of the sample goes to the ten largest clones.

From each donor, an approximately 2.5 ml peripheral blood sample was drawn into PAXgene tubes and stored at -80 degrees C. Without T cell sorting, total RNA was isolated from whole blood using the PAXgene blood miRNA kit on an automated QIAcube. Peripheral blood from monozygotic twin pairs who were concordant or discordant for inflammatory bowel disease underwent deep TCRalpha and TCRbeta repertoire profiling using unique molecular barcoding. Smoking habits were recorded for all twin pairs, and each individual was classified as a current, former or never smoker. Of note for this clonotype: What antigen it recognizes has not been identified.

The chain joins TRBV12-3 or TRBV12-4 to TRBJ2-7; the D call of TRBD1 rests on TCRdb alone, since no DNA is present to check it. This clonotype was obtained from a human donor with ulcerative colitis or Crohn's disease, or a healthy co-twin of an affected twin (not recorded which). Sequenced input: blood. The CDR3 loop reads CASSPGAYPSYEQYF.